The clone carrying this TCR beta chain was seen a few times. Its antigen is still unknown. The record originates from a study of T cells after yellow fever vaccination. Study-wide results and limits: When the response was secondary, it was weaker but reached its peak faster, day 5 versus 15.

The V end lost 0 bases, the J end lost 9 bases, and 15 bases lay between the germline ends. Germline V gene sequence: CDR1 LGHDT, CDR2 YNNKEL (reference sequence). The length of the CDR3 is 14 residues. TCRdb re-analysed the 5' RACE reads in MiXCR, keeping a single row per CDR3 protein. This table has just under 600,000 distinct CDR3 sequences, less than 15% appearing once. The chain recombines TRBV3-1 with TRBJ2-7; TRBD1 or TRBD2 may be the D gene (5 bases each). The source material was PBMCs, sampled on the day of the yellow fever booster vaccination. The receptor comes from a man aged 25 to 40 who received the YFV17D yellow fever vaccine. The CDR3 nucleotides are TGTGCCAGCAGCCAAGATCACGGGGACGGTGTGCAGTACTTC. This codes for CASSQDHGDGVQYF.